This entry lists 24 T cell receptor beta chains sequenced from one sample in a study of T cells after yellow fever vaccination. TCRdb re-analysed the 5' RACE reads in MiXCR, keeping a single row per CDR3 protein. The sample lists approximately 260,000 distinct CDR3 sequences, approximately 12% occurring once. Sequenced here: CD4+ T cells sorted from PBMCs, sampled 45 days after the yellow fever booster vaccination. The receptors were sampled from a young man who received the YFV17D yellow fever vaccine.

This clonotype was picked up a small number of times. The J gene is TRBJ2-3, the V gene TRBV7-2; tentative D call: TRBD2 (6 bases). Germline CDR1 SGHTA, CDR2 FQGNSA. This CDR3 region has 16 residues. With 5 bases removed from V and 0 bases from J, the gap between germline ends came to 15 bases. CDR3 in DNA: TGTGCCAGCAGCCCACGGTGGGGGACTAGCACAGATACGCAGTATTTT. It yields the protein CASSPRWGTSTDTQYF. Based on the CDR3 plus reference TRBV7-2 and TRBJ2-3, the full variable domain is GAGVSQSPSNKVTEKGKDVELRCDPISGHTALYWYRQSLGQGLEFLIYFQGNSAPDKSGLPSDRFSAERTGGSVSTLTIQRTQQEDSAVYLCASSPRWGTSTDTQYFGPGTRLTVL.

This chain joins TRBV4-1 and TRBJ1-2; 7 positions agree with TRBD1. Germline CDR1 is MGHRA and CDR2 is YSYEKL. Trimming removed 0 bases from V and 7 bases from J; junction bases left unmatched: 8. The CDR3 has 15 residues. The CDR3 nucleotides read TGCGCCAGCAGCCAAGAGGGGACAGCGGGCCGTGGCTACACCTTC. Translating gives CASSQEGTAGRGYTF.

This clonotype was detected a few times. The J gene is TRBJ2-3, the V gene TRBV15; D unclear. CDR1 is LNHNV and CDR2 is YYDKDF in the germline V gene (reference sequence). The CDR3 has 12 residues. Trimming left V 0 bases short and J 7 bases short, with 5 bases between. The CDR3 DNA reads as TGTGCCACCAGCAGAGATAAATATACGCAGTATTTT. This codes for CATSRDKYTQYF.

This clonotype has more than one count but fewer than ten. V gene TRBV29-1 combines with J gene TRBJ1-3; D is unresolved. The V gene's germline CDR1 is SQVTM and CDR2 ANQGSEA. The CDR3 spans 11 residues. V lost 6 bases and J 4 bases, leaving 7 bases between the germline ends. CDR3 amino acids: CSVGGGNTIYF. The CDR3 DNA sequence: TGCAGCGTGGGAGGGGGAAACACCATATATTTT.

V and J are TRBV9 and TRBJ2-1, with D perhaps matching TRBD2 (6 bases). V lost 10 bases and J lost 4, with 15 bases in between. Germline assignment: CDR1 SGDLS and CDR2 YYNGEE. This CDR3 comprises 13 residues. The CDR3 protein is CAGYGRSYNEQFF. In nucleotides, the CDR3 is TGTGCCGGCTACGGGAGATCTTACAATGAGCAGTTCTTC. The whole variable domain, remainder taken from reference TRBV9 and TRBJ2-1, is DSGVTQTPKHLITATGQRVTLRCSPRSGDLSVYWYQQSLDQGLQFLIQYYNGEERAKGNILERFSAQQFPDLHSELNLSSLELGDSALYFCAGYGRSYNEQFFGPGTRLTVL.

The chain combines TRBV7-2 with TRBJ2-7, with 7 bases lining up with TRBD2. Germline assignment: CDR1 SGHTA and CDR2 FQGNSA. There are 15 residues in the CDR3. Germline trimming cut 3 bases from V and 2 bases from J; bases unmatched to any gene: 7. The CDR3 is CASSLSGVLAYEQYF. In DNA form, the CDR3 reads TGTGCCAGCAGCTTGAGCGGGGTCCTTGCCTACGAGCAGTACTTC.

There are a few counts of this clonotype. The chain joins TRBV7-9 to TRBJ2-1; TRBD2 agrees at 8 bases. Germline V gives CDR1 SEHNR, CDR2 FQNEAQ (reference sequence). CDR3 length equals 15 residues. Trimming cost V 5 bases and J 4 bases; bases outside gene matches: 7. CDR3 nucleotide sequence: TGTGCCAGCAGCCCCAGCGGGAGTAGGTACAATGAGCAGTTCTTC. Translation gives CASSPSGSRYNEQFF.

CDR3: CASSFGLHEQYF. The CDR3 coding sequence is TGTGCCAGCAGCTTTGGGCTCCACGAGCAGTACTTC. The chain carries TRBV7-2 and TRBJ2-7; no clear D. CDR3 length equals 12 residues. Germline V CDR1 and CDR2: SGHTA, FQGNSA. The ends were cut back, 3 bases at V and 5 bases at J, with 8 bases in the middle. The whole variable domain, remainder taken from reference TRBV7-2 and TRBJ2-7, is GAGVSQSPSNKVTEKGKDVELRCDPISGHTALYWYRQSLGQGLEFLIYFQGNSAPDKSGLPSDRFSAERTGGSVSTLTIQRTQQEDSAVYLCASSFGLHEQYFGPGTRLTVT.

This clonotype was counted many times. The V gene is TRBV7-2, the J gene TRBJ2-7; TRBD2 agrees at 14 bases. The CDR3 spans 14 residues. Trimming cost V 4 bases and J 5 bases; bases outside gene matches: 1. The germline CDR1 and CDR2 sequences are SGHTA and FQGNSA. The CDR3 DNA sequence: TGTGCCAGCAGCTGGGGACTAGCGGGAGACGAGCAGTACTTC. The encoded protein is CASSWGLAGDEQYF.

This clonotype was observed many times. V is TRBV6-5 and J is TRBJ2-5; possible D gene TRBD2, 6 bases. Germline loops: CDR1 MNHEY, CDR2 SVGAGI. The V and J ends lost 0 bases and 5 bases respectively, with 13 bases between them. The CDR3 has 15 residues. This CDR3 is CASSYSGGAQETQYF. CDR3 in DNA: TGTGCCAGCAGTTACTCGGGAGGCGCCCAGGAGACCCAGTACTTC.

The chain uses TRBV7-2 and TRBJ2-3; no clear D gene. Germline V gene sequence: CDR1 SGHTA, CDR2 FQGNSA. This CDR3 is built from 16 residues. V was shortened by 0 bases and J by 2 bases, with 12 bases between the two germline ends. The CDR3 loop reads CASSLARSAYTDTQYF. The CDR3 DNA reads TGTGCCAGCAGCTTAGCTCGCAGCGCCTACACAGATACGCAGTATTTT.

V usage is TRBV5-4 and J usage is TRBJ2-2; D unresolved. CDR1 is SGHNT, CDR2 YYREEE, per germline (reference sequence). This CDR3 has 13 residues. V shed 5 bases and J shed 4 bases, with 9 bases lying between them. The CDR3 sequence is CASSSPTTGELFF. Written as DNA, the CDR3 is TGTGCCAGCAGTTCCCCTACCACCGGGGAGCTGTTTTTT.

This clonotype was picked up a small number of times. This chain uses TRBV5-1 with TRBJ1-1; D is unresolved. The CDR3 runs 14 residues. From germline, CDR1 is SGHRS and CDR2 YFSETQ. V dropped 1 base and J dropped 2 bases, with 9 bases sitting between them. CDR3 bases: TGCGCCAGCAGCTTGACCCGGAGTAACACTGAAGCTTTCTTT. This gives the protein CASSLTRSNTEAFF.

The gene calls are TRBV20-1 and TRBJ2-3; 12 bases are a match to TRBD2. CDR1 is DFQATT and CDR2 is SNEGSKA in the germline V gene (reference sequence). The V segment lost 4 bases and the J segment 6 bases; nucleotides outside the gene matches: 8. This CDR3 comprises 15 residues. The CDR3, as DNA: TGCAGTGCTATACGACTAGCGGGAGTGATGGATACGCAGTATTTT. Residues: CSAIRLAGVMDTQYF.

The gene calls are TRBV15 and TRBJ2-2; D unclear. The germline CDR1 and CDR2 sequences are LNHNV and YYDKDF (reference sequence). CDR3 length: 15 amino acids. V was pared by 0 bases and J by 1 base, with 6 bases between. The chain's CDR3 is CATSRDRGNTGELFF. Here the CDR3 DNA reads TGTGCCACCAGCAGAGATCGTGGGAACACCGGGGAGCTGTTTTTT.

The rearrangement uses TRBV12-3 or TRBV12-4 and TRBJ2-5; TRBD1 matches at 9 bases. Germline trimming cut 3 bases from V and 3 bases from J; bases unmatched to any gene: 2. This CDR3 contains 14 residues. For the CDR3, the DNA is TGTGCCAGCAGTTTGGGACAGGGAAAAGAGACCCAGTACTTC. As protein: CASSLGQGKETQYF.

On this clonotype itself: A read error may be the cause here, since a much bigger clone is one base away. V is TRBV20-1 and J is TRBJ2-1; 10 nucleotides agree with TRBD2. V lost 5 bases and J lost 10; bases outside the gene matches: 11. CDR1 and CDR2 from the germline V gene are DFQATT and SNEGSKA (reference sequence). The CDR3 extends over 14 amino acids. The CDR3 DNA sequence: TGCAGTGCTCCCCTAGCGGGGGTGCAGAAAGAGCAGTTCTTC. Amino acids: CSAPLAGVQKEQFF.

This clonotype was detected a few times. The genes are TRBV9 and TRBJ2-7; maybe TRBD1 (5 bases). CDR1 and CDR2 from the germline V gene are SGDLS and YYNGEE. CDR3 size: 15 residues. The germline V and J ends were trimmed by 0 bases and 3 bases, with 13 bases remaining between them. The CDR3 reads CASSVGQGLVYEQYF. The CDR3 DNA reads as TGTGCCAGCAGCGTAGGCCAGGGATTAGTCTACGAGCAGTACTTC.

The chain is built from TRBV7-2 and TRBJ2-5; no clear D. Germline V gene lookup returns CDR1 SGHTA and CDR2 FQGNSA. Trimming removed 0 bases from V and 0 bases from J, with 8 bases in between. The CDR3 runs 15 residues. This chain's CDR3 is CASSLAILYQETQYF. CDR3 sequence (DNA): TGTGCCAGCAGCTTAGCAATCCTGTACCAAGAGACCCAGTACTTC.

This clonotype was found a few times. This chain links TRBV11-2 with TRBJ2-7, with a tentative D call TRBD1 (6 bases). The CDR3 totals 13 residues. V dropped 3 bases and J dropped 5 bases, with 11 bases sitting between them. Germline CDR1 and CDR2: SGHAT and FQNNGV. CDR3: CASSFISGDEQYF. The DNA for the CDR3 is TGTGCCAGCAGCTTCATTTCAGGGGACGAGCAGTACTTC.

This clonotype was picked up a small number of times. The genes are TRBV12-3 or TRBV12-4 and TRBJ2-2; 9 bases are a match to TRBD1. The V and J ends lost 6 bases and 6 bases, in that order; junction bases with no gene match: 8. This CDR3 is built from 15 residues. CDR3 in amino acids: CASSAGTGFSGELFF. The CDR3 DNA is TGTGCCAGCAGCGCCGGGACAGGGTTCTCCGGGGAGCTGTTTTTT.

The V call is TRBV19, the J call TRBJ2-1; the match to TRBD2 covers 7 bases. The CDR3 spans 17 residues. V shed 3 bases and J 1 base; nucleotides not matched to a gene: 9. Per germline, CDR1 LNHDA and CDR2 SQIVND (reference sequence). The CDR3 protein is CASSILPLASSYNEQFF. In DNA form, the CDR3 reads TGTGCCAGTAGTATCCTCCCACTAGCGAGTTCCTACAATGAGCAGTTCTTC.

At least ten counts were recorded for this clonotype. The chain links TRBV29-1 to TRBJ2-5; D is unclear. Germline lookup yields CDR1 SQVTM and CDR2 ANQGSEA. The CDR3 spans 14 residues. Trimming removed 4 bases from V and 3 bases from J, with 15 bases in between. The CDR3 nucleotides are TGCAGCGTTGGACGGCCAGCCTCCAAAGAGACCCAGTACTTC. It codes for CSVGRPASKETQYF.

This clonotype appeared a few times. The V call is TRBV12-3 or TRBV12-4, the J call TRBJ1-1, with D perhaps TRBD1 (6 bases). V lost 2 bases to trimming and J lost 2 bases, with 12 bases between them. The CDR3 has 15 residues. CDR3 region: CASSLTGLGNTEAFF. DNA for the CDR3: TGTGCCAGCAGTTTAACAGGGTTGGGAAACACTGAAGCTTTCTTT.